One and the same sample provided the 28 T cell receptor beta chains below, sequenced in a study of spatial heterogeneity in lung cancer. TCRdb analysed the 5' RACE reads with MiXCR anew, one entry per CDR3 protein. The sample includes about 3,500 distinct CDR3 sequences, about 3% of them seen just once. Time point in this sample: sample taken at primary tumor resection. The specimen comprised normal lung tissue next to the tumor, sampled at surgery. The receptors come from a female donor with early-stage non-small cell lung cancer.

The sample holds many counts of this clonotype. V usage is TRBV12-3 or TRBV12-4 and J usage is TRBJ2-7; D is perhaps TRBD1 (6 bases). V shed 2 bases and J shed 3 bases, with 11 bases lying between them. The CDR3 has 14 residues. Here the CDR3 reads CASSLPPGDYEQYF. In nucleotides, the CDR3 is TGTGCCAGCAGTTTACCCCCAGGGGACTACGAGCAGTACTTC.

By share of the sample, this clonotype is medium-sized. The chain has TRBV29-1 and TRBJ1-1; tentatively, D is TRBD1 (6 bases). This CDR3 region has 13 residues. Trimming removed 5 bases from V and 4 bases from J, with 14 bases in between. The V gene's germline CDR1 is SQVTM and CDR2 ANQGSEA. The CDR3 protein is CSVIPTGSTEAFF. The CDR3 region has the DNA TGCAGCGTTATACCAACAGGGAGCACTGAAGCTTTCTTT.

Many counts were recorded for this clonotype. The chain is built from TRBV4-1 and TRBJ2-1, with 8 bases aligning to TRBD2. V gave up 7 bases and J gave up 5 bases; unmatched junction bases: 10. The CDR3 has 15 amino acids. The germline V gene encodes CDR1 MGHRA and CDR2 YSYEKL. CDR3: CASTHRLASHNEQFF. The DNA for the CDR3 is TGCGCCAGCACCCACAGACTAGCGTCACACAATGAGCAGTTCTTC.

This clonotype was found a few times. The chain has TRBV13 and TRBJ2-1; unclear D gene. Trimming pared 2 bases from V and 13 bases from J, leaving 12 bases between. Germline CDR1 PRHDT, CDR2 FYEKMQ (reference sequence). This CDR3 has 12 residues. In nucleotides, the CDR3 is TGTGCCAGCAGCTTATTGCTAACCCCCCAGTTCTTC. Its protein is CASSLLLTPQFF.

This clonotype was seen repeatedly, ten times or more. The CDR3 sequence: CSVEDPVGGLDTEAFF. DNA for the CDR3: TGCAGCGTTGAAGATCCGGTTGGGGGGCTGGACACTGAAGCTTTCTTT. V is TRBV29-1 and J is TRBJ1-1, with TRBD1 as a possible D gene (6 bases). Germline V gene data show CDR1 as SQVTM and CDR2 as ANQGSEA. The CDR3 length is 16 residues. The germline V and J ends were trimmed by 0 bases and 3 bases, with 17 bases remaining between them.

This clonotype is labeled as medium-sized. The chain joins TRBV29-1 to TRBJ2-3; 9 bases align to TRBD2. This CDR3 has 14 amino acids. Germline V gives CDR1 SQVTM, CDR2 ANQGSEA. V lost 4 bases, J lost 6 bases, and 8 bases stayed unmatched. This CDR3 is CSVAVAGGPDTQYF. The CDR3 DNA reads TGCAGCGTTGCCGTGGCGGGGGGGCCCGATACGCAGTATTTT.

By share, this clonotype ranks as medium-sized. The rearrangement joins TRBV20-1 to TRBJ2-7, with 7 bases identical to TRBD1. The CDR3 spans 14 residues. Germline CDR1 is DFQATT and CDR2 is SNEGSKA (reference sequence). Unmatched junction bases numbered 3, after V lost 1 base and J lost 0 bases. The CDR3: CSARVRDSSYEQYF. The CDR3 region has the DNA TGCAGTGCTAGAGTCAGGGACAGCTCCTACGAGCAGTACTTC.

The sample holds many counts of this clonotype. The V gene is TRBV20-1, the J gene TRBJ2-3; D could derive from TRBD1 or TRBD2 (5 bases each). The CDR3 runs to 15 residues. Trimming stripped 0 bases from V and 1 base from J, with 11 bases between. CDR1 and CDR2 (germline): DFQATT, SNEGSKA (reference sequence). CDR3 nucleotide sequence: TGCAGTGCTAGAGATCTGGGGGTGGGCACAGATACGCAGTATTTT. Its translation: CSARDLGVGTDTQYF.

This clonotype occurred many times. The chain employs TRBV27 and TRBJ2-7, with D maybe TRBD2 (5 bases). Trimming shortened V by 6 bases and J by 2 bases, and 20 bases separated the two germline ends. Germline V gene sequence: CDR1 MNHEY, CDR2 SMNVEV (reference sequence). The CDR3 length is 16 residues. Here the CDR3 DNA reads TGTGCCAGCAGCCCAACCGGGCCCCAGAGGGCCTACGAGCAGTACTTC. Its translation is CASSPTGPQRAYEQYF.

In its sample, this clonotype is medium-sized. This chain links TRBV4-3 with TRBJ2-2; no reliable D call. CDR3 length: 17 amino acids. Trimming removed 0 bases from V and 7 bases from J, with 18 bases in between. Germline CDR1 is LGHNA and CDR2 is YSLEER. CDR3 sequence (DNA): TGCGCCAGCAGCCAAGATTCAATGGGAACTCCCCTCGGGGAGCTGTTTTTT. It encodes CASSQDSMGTPLGELFF.

This clonotype is deemed medium-sized. The CDR3: CASSFNRDQETQYF. The CDR3 coding sequence is TGTGCCAGCAGCTTTAACAGGGACCAAGAGACCCAGTACTTC. The chain links TRBV7-2 to TRBJ2-5; D is perhaps TRBD1 (6 bases). The CDR3 is 14 amino acids. V was shortened by 3 bases and J by 0 bases, with 8 bases between the two germline ends. The germline gives CDR1 SGHTA, CDR2 FQGNSA.

The sample holds many counts of this clonotype. The chain joins TRBV6-1 to TRBJ2-7, with 7 positions matching TRBD2. The V segment lost 1 base and the J segment 2 bases; nucleotides outside the gene matches: 5. Germline V CDR1 and CDR2: MNHNS, SASEGT. The CDR3 is made up of 15 amino acids. DNA of the CDR3: TGTGCCAGCAGTGAAGGGCCAGCGGGGACCTACGAGCAGTACTTC. Translation: CASSEGPAGTYEQYF.

This clonotype was recorded at least ten times. This chain joins TRBV7-8 and TRBJ2-5, with 8 bases identical to TRBD2. There are 15 residues in the CDR3. Per germline, CDR1 SGHVS and CDR2 FQNEAQ. V dropped 1 base and J dropped 1; count of bases not matched to a gene: 2. CDR3 sequence reads: CASSLVAGPQETQYF. CDR3 DNA sequence: TGTGCCAGCAGCTTAGTAGCGGGACCCCAAGAGACCCAGTACTTC.

This clonotype is labeled medium-sized. The chain has TRBV6-2 or TRBV6-3 and TRBJ1-1; perhaps TRBD1 as D (6 bases). The CDR3 is 13 amino acids. CDR1 and CDR2 from the germline V gene are MNHEY and SVGEGT. V lost 6 bases and J lost 4, with 12 bases in between. DNA for the CDR3: TGTGCCAGCAGCCTAGACAGGACCACTGAAGCTTTCTTT. This gives the protein CASSLDRTTEAFF.

Judged by abundance, this clonotype is medium-sized. The gene calls are TRBV11-3 and TRBJ2-1; 9 bases map to TRBD1. The CDR3 length is 17 residues. V was clipped by 2 bases and J by 5 bases; unmatched bases: 10. Germline V gene data show CDR1 as SGHNT and CDR2 as YENEEA. CDR3 bases: TGTGCCAGCAGCTTAAGTGATCGGGGACAGGGAGACAATGAGCAGTTCTTC. This encodes CASSLSDRGQGDNEQFF.

With respect to this clonotype: No conserved phenylalanine or tryptophan ends this CDR3, so it is likely a read error. Because the CDR3's place on the DNA is in doubt, the DNA is left out and the CDR3 is given as listed by TCRdb. The genes are TRBV6-5 and TRBJ2-3; the D segment call TRBD2 is taken from the table without a DNA check. The CDR3 adds up to 15 amino acids, both ends counted. Germline V gives CDR1 MNHEY, CDR2 SVGAGI. The CDR3 is CASSSNSGRKETQEG.

Judged by abundance, this clonotype is medium-sized. V gene TRBV29-1 combines with J gene TRBJ1-2; weak D call: TRBD1 (6 bases). V lost 4 bases, J lost 2 bases, and 8 bases lay in between. From germline, CDR1 is SQVTM and CDR2 ANQGSEA. This CDR3 region has 12 residues. CDR3 nucleotide sequence: TGCAGCGTTGTTGACAGGAACTATGGCTACACCTTC. Translating it yields CSVVDRNYGYTF. The full variable domain, in which reference TRBV29-1 and TRBJ1-2 provide the parts outside the CDR3, is SAVISQKPSRDICQRGTSLTIQCQVDSQVTMMFWYRQQPGQSLTLIATANQGSEATYESGFVIDKFPISRPNLTFSTLTVSNMSPEDSSIYLCSVVDRNYGYTFGSGTRLTVV.

Within the sample, this clonotype is medium-sized (0.01 to 0.1%). The genes are TRBV2 and TRBJ2-5; TRBD2 agrees at 7 bases. The CDR3 contains 15 residues. V shed 7 bases and J 4 bases; nucleotides not matched to a gene: 12. Germline CDR1 is SNHLY and CDR2 is FYNNEI. The CDR3: CASKGAAGPGETQYF. The CDR3 nucleotides are TGTGCCAGCAAGGGAGCAGCGGGGCCGGGAGAGACCCAGTACTTC.

This clonotype is medium-sized (0.01 to 0.1%) in the sample. The genes are TRBV7-2 and TRBJ1-2, with a weak D call TRBD1 (6 bases). V lost 1 base and J lost 4, with 13 bases in between. Germline CDR1 and CDR2: SGHTA and FQGNSA. CDR3 length: 15 amino acids. The CDR3 spells CASSLGGGQVYGYTF. CDR3 in DNA: TGTGCCAGCAGCTTAGGAGGGGGGCAGGTCTATGGCTACACCTTC.

There are many counts of this clonotype. The J gene is TRBJ2-1, the V gene TRBV30, with a weak D call TRBD2 (6 bases). The germline gives CDR1 GTSNPN, CDR2 SVGIG (reference sequence). This CDR3 is 14 amino acids long. V lost 4 bases and J 9 bases, leaving 19 bases between the germline ends. CDR3 bases: TGTGCCTGGACCGCAGGCGGAGGGACCCCTGAGCAGTTCTTC. As protein: CAWTAGGGTPEQFF.

Sample share makes this clonotype medium-sized. The CDR3 nucleotides read TGTGCCAGCAGCCCTACTATAGCGAACACTGAAGCTTTCTTT. This gives the protein CASSPTIANTEAFF. The chain couples TRBV14 to TRBJ1-1; no reliable D call. CDR1 and CDR2 (germline): SGHDN, FVKESK. The CDR3 is made up of 14 amino acids. The V end was cut by 4 bases, the J end by 1 base, with 10 bases between.

This clonotype was counted at least ten times. The V gene is TRBV7-8, the J gene TRBJ2-3, with unresolved D. Deletions cut 1 base from V and 3 bases from J, with 14 bases between. CDR1 and CDR2 from the germline V gene are SGHVS and FQNEAQ. This CDR3 is built from 16 residues. The CDR3: CASSLVLGLRTDTQYF. The CDR3 coding sequence is TGTGCCAGCAGCTTAGTTTTAGGGTTGAGGACAGATACGCAGTATTTT.

This clonotype is classed as medium-sized. The genes are TRBV11-2 and TRBJ1-1, with unresolved D. Trimming removed 1 base from V and 0 bases from J, with 9 bases in between. The CDR3 extends over 15 amino acids. Germline V gives CDR1 SGHAT, CDR2 FQNNGV. CDR3: CASSLGPTVNTEAFF. The DNA of the CDR3 is TGTGCCAGCAGCTTAGGCCCGACGGTGAACACTGAAGCTTTCTTT.

This clonotype was observed at least ten times. The chain uses TRBV20-1 and TRBJ1-2; tentative D call: TRBD1 (6 bases). Trimming stripped 7 bases from V and 4 bases from J, with 10 bases between. This CDR3 region has 11 residues. Germline V CDR1 and CDR2: DFQATT, SNEGSKA (reference sequence). CDR3 region: CSVRTVYGYTF. Here the CDR3 DNA reads TGCAGTGTCAGGACAGTCTATGGCTACACCTTC.

This clonotype is medium-sized. The chain uses TRBV4-3 and TRBJ1-1; 8 bases fit TRBD1. Germline V gene lookup returns CDR1 LGHNA and CDR2 YSLEER. After removal of 5 bases from V and 5 bases from J, the junction contained 7 bases not matched to a gene. This CDR3 has 14 amino acids. CDR3 bases: TGCGCCAGCAGCTCCGGACAGGGTTGGACTGAAGCTTTCTTT. Protein sequence: CASSSGQGWTEAFF.

This clonotype showed up just a few times. The chain employs TRBV12-3 or TRBV12-4 and TRBJ2-3, with D possibly matching TRBD2 (5 bases). The CDR3 runs 14 residues. The V end lost 6 bases, the J end lost 2 bases, and 12 bases lay between the germline ends. DNA of the CDR3: TGTGCCAGCAGCCTCTTGAGGGCCACAGATACGCAGTATTTT. Its translation: CASSLLRATDTQYF.

This clonotype was recorded many times. The V gene is TRBV28, the J gene TRBJ2-3, with 8 positions matching TRBD2. The CDR3 length is 14 residues. Germline V gives CDR1 MDHEN, CDR2 SYDVKM. V lost 3 bases to trimming and J lost 6 bases; unmatched junction nucleotides: 5. The chain's CDR3 is CASSFVAGTDTQYF. The CDR3 DNA is TGTGCCAGCAGTTTTGTAGCGGGGACCGATACGCAGTATTTT.

Within the sample, this clonotype is medium-sized. This rearrangement joins TRBV5-1 to TRBJ2-3; 8 nucleotides agree with TRBD2. CDR1 is SGHRS and CDR2 is YFSETQ in the germline V gene. The CDR3 runs to 19 residues. J gave up 0 bases and V 2 bases, and 14 bases lay outside the gene matches. CDR3 nucleotide sequence: TGCGCCAGCAGCTTAAACCCCCCCCCCACTAGCGGAAGCACAGATACGCAGTATTTT. Protein sequence: CASSLNPPPTSGSTDTQYF. The variable domain in full, with the rest retrieved from reference TRBV5-1 and TRBJ2-3, is KAGVTQTPRYLIKTRGQQVTLSCSPISGHRSVSWYQQTPGQGLQFLFEYFSETQRNKGNFPGRFSGRQFSNSRSEMNVSTLELGDSALYLCASSLNPPPTSGSTDTQYFGPGTRLTVL.